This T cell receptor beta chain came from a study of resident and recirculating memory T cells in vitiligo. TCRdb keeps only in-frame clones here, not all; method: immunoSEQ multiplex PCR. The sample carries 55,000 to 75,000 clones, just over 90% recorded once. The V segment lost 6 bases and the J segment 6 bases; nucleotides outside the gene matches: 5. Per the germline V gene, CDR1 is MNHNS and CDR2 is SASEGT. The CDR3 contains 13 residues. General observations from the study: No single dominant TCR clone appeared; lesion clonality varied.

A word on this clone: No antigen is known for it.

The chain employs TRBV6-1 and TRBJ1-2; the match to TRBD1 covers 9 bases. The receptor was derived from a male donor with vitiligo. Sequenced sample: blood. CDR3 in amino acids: CASRGDRVDGYTF. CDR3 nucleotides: TGTGCCAGCAGGGGGGACAGGGTTGATGGCTACACCTTC.